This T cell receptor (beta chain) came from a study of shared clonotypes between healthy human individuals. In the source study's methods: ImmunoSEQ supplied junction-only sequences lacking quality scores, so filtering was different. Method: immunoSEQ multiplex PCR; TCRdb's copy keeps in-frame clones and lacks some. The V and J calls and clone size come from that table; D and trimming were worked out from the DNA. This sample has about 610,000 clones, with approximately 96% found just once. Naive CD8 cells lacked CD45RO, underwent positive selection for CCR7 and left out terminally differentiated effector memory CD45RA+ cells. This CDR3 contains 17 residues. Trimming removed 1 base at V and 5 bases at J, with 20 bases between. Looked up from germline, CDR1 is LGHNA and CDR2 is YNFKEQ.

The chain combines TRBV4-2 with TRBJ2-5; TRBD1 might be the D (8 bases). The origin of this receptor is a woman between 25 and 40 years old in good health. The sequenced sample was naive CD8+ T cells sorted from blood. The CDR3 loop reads CASSQVGPGQGGETQYF. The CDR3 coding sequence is TGTGCCAGCAGCCAAGTGGGCCCCGGACAGGGAGGGGAGACCCAGTACTTC.